The 9 T cell receptor beta chains given below trace back to one sample, sequenced in a study of beta chain features in type 1 diabetes. Sequenced material consisted of expressed TCRB transcripts (all of the isolated RNA was reverse transcribed). Measured with immunoSEQ multiplex PCR; TCRdb has only the in-frame clones, and not every one. The repertoire holds tens of thousands of clones, with approximately 50% as singletons. Specimen: central memory CD4+ T cells from blood. The receptors come from a woman under 30 in good health.

This clone has more than one count but fewer than ten. V usage is TRBV29-1 and J usage is TRBJ2-1, with 8 bases aligning to TRBD2. Germline V gene lookup returns CDR1 SQVTM and CDR2 ANQGSEA. The ends lost 4 bases at V and 5 bases at J; junction bases unmatched: 4. The CDR3 loop spans 13 amino acids. For the CDR3, the DNA is TGCAGCGTTGGCGGGAGGTACGACAATGAGCAGTTCTTC. Residues: CSVGGRYDNEQFF.

V and J are TRBV6-1 and TRBJ1-2; the match to TRBD1 covers 10 bases. The length of the CDR3 is 14 residues. CDR1 is MNHNS and CDR2 is SASEGT in the germline V gene. J gave up 8 bases and V 6 bases, and 9 bases lay outside the gene matches. CDR3 sequence reads: CASRSRTGGGGYTF. For the CDR3, the DNA is TGTGCCAGCAGATCCCGGACAGGGGGTGGCGGCTACACCTTC.

The chain has TRBV2 and TRBJ2-2; TRBD1 aligns across 11 bases. The CDR3 spans 15 residues. With V trimmed by 2 bases and J by 6 bases, 2 bases remained unmatched. Per germline, CDR1 SNHLY and CDR2 FYNNEI. CDR3 protein: CASSELGQGAGELFF. The CDR3, as DNA: TGTGCCAGCAGTGAACTGGGACAGGGGGCCGGGGAGCTGTTTTTT. Full variable domain (rest looked up from reference TRBV2 and TRBJ2-2): EPEVTQTPSHQVTQMGQEVILRCVPISNHLYFYWYRQILGQKVEFLVSFYNNEISEKSEIFDDQFSVERPDGSNFTLKIRSTKLEDSAMYFCASSELGQGAGELFFGEGSRLTVL.

The DNA of the CDR3 is TGTGCCAGCAGCTTGGACCGCGGGCGGGCCTACAATGAGCAGTTCTTC. Translation gives CASSLDRGRAYNEQFF. The rearrangement uses TRBV5-6 and TRBJ2-1, with D possibly being TRBD2 (5 bases). The germline gives CDR1 SGHDT, CDR2 YYEEEE. Deletions cut 0 bases from V and 2 bases from J, with 12 bases between. This CDR3 has 16 amino acids.

The chain is built from TRBV28 and TRBJ2-7, with TRBD1 matching 10 bases. This CDR3 spans 15 amino acids. The V gene's germline CDR1 is MDHEN and CDR2 SYDVKM. With 5 bases clipped from V and 6 bases from J, the junction kept 10 bases outside the gene matches. CDR3 loop: CASSDWGQGRSEQYF. CDR3 in DNA: TGTGCCAGCAGTGATTGGGGACAGGGGCGTAGCGAGCAGTACTTC.

V gene TRBV5-1 combines with J gene TRBJ2-5; 9 bases fit TRBD2. The CDR3 is made up of 15 amino acids. Germline CDR1 is SGHRS and CDR2 is YFSETQ. V lost 0 bases and J lost 6; bases outside the gene matches: 6. CDR3 sequence: CASSLEVAGVQTQYF. The CDR3 DNA reads TGCGCCAGCAGCTTGGAGGTAGCGGGAGTGCAGACCCAGTACTTC.

This clone was detected a few times. The V call is TRBV11-2, the J call TRBJ2-5, with 7 bases that match TRBD2. Germline CDR1 and CDR2: SGHAT and FQNNGV. Trimming took 5 bases from V and 5 from J; bases not matched to a gene: 8. This CDR3 contains 14 residues. CDR3 DNA sequence: TGTGCCAGCAGCCTAGCGGTAGGAGGGGAGACCCAGTACTTC. It codes for CASSLAVGGETQYF.

CDR3 region: CASNPSGFTSSYNEQFF. The CDR3 coding sequence is TGTGCCAGCAACCCCAGCGGGTTCACTAGCTCCTACAATGAGCAGTTCTTC. V usage is TRBV2 and J usage is TRBJ2-1; D is possibly TRBD2 (6 bases). This CDR3 region has 17 residues. Deletions cut 7 bases from V and 0 bases from J, with 19 bases between. Germline assignment: CDR1 SNHLY and CDR2 FYNNEI.

The V call is TRBV11-2, the J call TRBJ2-5; TRBD1 agrees at 9 bases. This CDR3 has 15 amino acids. The V and J ends lost 3 bases and 4 bases, in that order; junction bases with no gene match: 6. Germline loops: CDR1 SGHAT, CDR2 FQNNGV. The CDR3 DNA reads as TGTGCCAGCAGCTTGGGGGACAGGGAGGGAGAGACCCAGTACTTC. Translated, it gives CASSLGDREGETQYF.